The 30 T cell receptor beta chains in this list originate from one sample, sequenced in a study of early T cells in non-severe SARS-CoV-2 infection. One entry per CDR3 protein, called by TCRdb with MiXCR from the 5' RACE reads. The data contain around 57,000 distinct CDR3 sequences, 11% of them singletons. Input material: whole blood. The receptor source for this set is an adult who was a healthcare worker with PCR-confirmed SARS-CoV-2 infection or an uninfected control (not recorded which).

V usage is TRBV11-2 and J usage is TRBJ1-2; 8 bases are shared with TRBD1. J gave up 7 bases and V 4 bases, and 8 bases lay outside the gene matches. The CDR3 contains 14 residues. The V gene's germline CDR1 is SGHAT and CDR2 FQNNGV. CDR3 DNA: TGTGCCAGCAGCTCAGAGGACAGGGACCGTGGCTACACCTTC. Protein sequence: CASSSEDRDRGYTF. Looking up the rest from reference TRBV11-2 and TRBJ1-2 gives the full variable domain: EAGVAQSPRYKIIEKRQSVAFWCNPISGHATLYWYQQILGQGPKLLIQFQNNGVVDDSQLPKDRFSAERLKGVDSTLKIQPAKLEDSAVYLCASSSEDRDRGYTFGSGTRLTVV.

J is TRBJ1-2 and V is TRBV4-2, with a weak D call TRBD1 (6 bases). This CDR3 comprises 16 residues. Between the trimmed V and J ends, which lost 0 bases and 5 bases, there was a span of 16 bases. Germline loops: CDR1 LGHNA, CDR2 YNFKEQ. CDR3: CASSQEAPRGGYGYTF. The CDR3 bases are TGTGCCAGCAGCCAAGAGGCACCCAGGGGAGGGTATGGCTACACCTTC.

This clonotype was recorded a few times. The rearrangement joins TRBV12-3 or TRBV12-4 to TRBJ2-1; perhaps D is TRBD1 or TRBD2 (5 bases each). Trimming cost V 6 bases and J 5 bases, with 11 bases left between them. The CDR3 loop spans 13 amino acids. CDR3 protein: CASSSGQDNEQFF. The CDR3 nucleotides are TGTGCCAGCAGCTCGGGGCAGGACAATGAGCAGTTCTTC.

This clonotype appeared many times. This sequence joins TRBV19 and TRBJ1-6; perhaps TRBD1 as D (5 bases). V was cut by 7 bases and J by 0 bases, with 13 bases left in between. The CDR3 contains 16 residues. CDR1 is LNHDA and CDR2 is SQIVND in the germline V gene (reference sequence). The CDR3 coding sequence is TGTGCCAGTACTGGGGGGGAAGCCTCCTATAATTCACCCCTCCACTTT. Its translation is CASTGGEASYNSPLHF.

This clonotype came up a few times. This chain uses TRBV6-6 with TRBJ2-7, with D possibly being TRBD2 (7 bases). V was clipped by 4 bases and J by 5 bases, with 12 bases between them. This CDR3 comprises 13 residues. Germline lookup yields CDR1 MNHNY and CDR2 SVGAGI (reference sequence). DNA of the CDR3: TGTGCCAGCAGTTTGGGGGGGCGGGACGAGCAGTACTTC. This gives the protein CASSLGGRDEQYF.

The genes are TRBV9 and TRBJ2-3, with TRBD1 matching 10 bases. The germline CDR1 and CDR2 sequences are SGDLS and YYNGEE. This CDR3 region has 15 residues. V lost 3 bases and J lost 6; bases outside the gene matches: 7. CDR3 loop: CASSAQTGGGDTQYF. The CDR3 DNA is TGTGCCAGCAGCGCCCAGACAGGGGGCGGGGATACGCAGTATTTT.

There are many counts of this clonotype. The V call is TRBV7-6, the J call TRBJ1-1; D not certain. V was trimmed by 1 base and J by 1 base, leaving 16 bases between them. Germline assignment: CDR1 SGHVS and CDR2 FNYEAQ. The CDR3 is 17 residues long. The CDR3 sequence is CASSLVGYADRNTEAFF. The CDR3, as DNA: TGTGCCAGCAGCTTAGTAGGATACGCTGACCGGAACACTGAAGCTTTCTTT.

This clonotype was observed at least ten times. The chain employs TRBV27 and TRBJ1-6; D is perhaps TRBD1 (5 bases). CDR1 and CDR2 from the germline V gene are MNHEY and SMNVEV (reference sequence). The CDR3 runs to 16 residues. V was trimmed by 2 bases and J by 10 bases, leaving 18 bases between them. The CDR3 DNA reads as TGTGCCAGCAGTTTAGTCCAGGGACTAGCACGCTCACCCCTCCACTTT. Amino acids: CASSLVQGLARSPLHF.

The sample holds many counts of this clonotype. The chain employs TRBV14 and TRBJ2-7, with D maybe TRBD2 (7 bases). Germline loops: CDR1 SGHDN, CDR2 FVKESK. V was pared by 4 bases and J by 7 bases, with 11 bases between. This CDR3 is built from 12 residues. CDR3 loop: CASSPGGVEQYF. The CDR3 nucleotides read TGTGCCAGCAGCCCGGGGGGCGTTGAGCAGTACTTC. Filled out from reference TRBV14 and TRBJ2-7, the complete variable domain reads EAGVTQFPSHSVIEKGQTVTLRCDPISGHDNLYWYRRVMGKEIKFLLHFVKESKQDESGMPNNRFLAERTGGTYSTLKVQPAELEDSGVYFCASSPGGVEQYFGPGTRLTVT.

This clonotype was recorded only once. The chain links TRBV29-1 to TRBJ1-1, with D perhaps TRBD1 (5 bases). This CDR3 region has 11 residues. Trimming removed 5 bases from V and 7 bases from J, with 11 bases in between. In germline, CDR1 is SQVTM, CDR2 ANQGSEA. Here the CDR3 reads CSVPRGGEAFF. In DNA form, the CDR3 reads TGCAGCGTTCCTAGGGGCGGTGAAGCTTTCTTT.

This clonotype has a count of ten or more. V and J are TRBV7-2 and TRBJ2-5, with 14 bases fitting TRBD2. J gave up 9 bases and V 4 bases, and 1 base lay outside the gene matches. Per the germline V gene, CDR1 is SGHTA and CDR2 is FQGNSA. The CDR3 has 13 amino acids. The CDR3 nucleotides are TGTGCCAGCAGCTCGGGACTAGCGGGGGCCCAGTACTTC. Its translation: CASSSGLAGAQYF.

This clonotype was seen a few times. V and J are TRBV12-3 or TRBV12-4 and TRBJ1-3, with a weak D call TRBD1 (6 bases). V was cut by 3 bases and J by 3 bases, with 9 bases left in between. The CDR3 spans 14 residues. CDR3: CASSFGGVGNTIYF. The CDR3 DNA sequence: TGTGCCAGCAGTTTCGGGGGCGTTGGAAACACCATATATTTT.

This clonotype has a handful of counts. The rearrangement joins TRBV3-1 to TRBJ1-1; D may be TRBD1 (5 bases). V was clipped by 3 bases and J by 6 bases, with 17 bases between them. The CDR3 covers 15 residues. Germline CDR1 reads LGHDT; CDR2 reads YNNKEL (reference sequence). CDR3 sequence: CASSQSPAPGPEAFF. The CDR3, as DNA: TGTGCCAGCAGCCAGTCGCCAGCCCCGGGGCCTGAAGCTTTCTTT.

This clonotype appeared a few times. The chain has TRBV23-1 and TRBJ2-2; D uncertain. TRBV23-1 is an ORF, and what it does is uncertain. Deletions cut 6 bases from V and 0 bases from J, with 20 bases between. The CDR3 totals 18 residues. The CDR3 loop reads CASRQSQPHFSNTGELFF. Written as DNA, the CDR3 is TGCGCCAGCAGGCAGTCGCAGCCCCACTTCTCGAACACCGGGGAGCTGTTTTTT.

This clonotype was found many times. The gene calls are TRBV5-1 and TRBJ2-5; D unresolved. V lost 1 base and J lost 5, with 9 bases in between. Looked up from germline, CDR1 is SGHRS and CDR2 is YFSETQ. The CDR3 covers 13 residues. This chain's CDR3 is CASSLTVVETQYF. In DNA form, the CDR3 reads TGCGCCAGCAGCTTGACTGTGGTGGAGACCCAGTACTTC.

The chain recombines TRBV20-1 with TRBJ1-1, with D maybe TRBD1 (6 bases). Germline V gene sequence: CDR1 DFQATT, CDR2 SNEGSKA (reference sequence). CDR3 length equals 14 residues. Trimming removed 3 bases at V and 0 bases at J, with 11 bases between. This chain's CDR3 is CSASWGDMNTEAFF. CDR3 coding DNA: TGCAGTGCTAGTTGGGGGGACATGAACACTGAAGCTTTCTTT.

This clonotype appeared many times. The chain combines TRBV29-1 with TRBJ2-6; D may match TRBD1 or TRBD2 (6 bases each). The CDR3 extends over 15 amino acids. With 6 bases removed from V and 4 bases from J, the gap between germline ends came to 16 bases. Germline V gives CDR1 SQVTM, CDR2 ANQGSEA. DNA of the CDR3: TGCAGCGTATCAATCGGGGGCACCGGGGCCAACGTCCTGACTTTC. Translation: CSVSIGGTGANVLTF.

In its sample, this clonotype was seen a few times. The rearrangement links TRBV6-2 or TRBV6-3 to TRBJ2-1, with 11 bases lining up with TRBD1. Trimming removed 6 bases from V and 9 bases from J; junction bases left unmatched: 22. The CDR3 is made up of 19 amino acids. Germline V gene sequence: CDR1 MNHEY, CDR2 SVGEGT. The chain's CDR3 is CASSPPGQGAKVSRGEQFF. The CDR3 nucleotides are TGTGCCAGCAGCCCACCCGGACAGGGGGCGAAAGTCAGCAGGGGTGAGCAGTTCTTC.

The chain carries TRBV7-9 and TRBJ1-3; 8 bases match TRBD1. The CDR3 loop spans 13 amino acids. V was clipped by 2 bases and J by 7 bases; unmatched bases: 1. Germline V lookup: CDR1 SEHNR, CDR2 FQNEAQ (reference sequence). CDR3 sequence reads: CASSLQGANTIYF. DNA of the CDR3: TGTGCCAGCAGCTTACAGGGGGCCAACACCATATATTTT.

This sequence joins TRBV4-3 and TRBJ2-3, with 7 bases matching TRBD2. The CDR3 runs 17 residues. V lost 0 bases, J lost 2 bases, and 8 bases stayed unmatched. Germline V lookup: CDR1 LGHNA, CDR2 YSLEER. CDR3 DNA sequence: TGCGCCAGCAGCCAAGACTTGTCTAGCGGAATCACAGATACGCAGTATTTT. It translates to CASSQDLSSGITDTQYF.

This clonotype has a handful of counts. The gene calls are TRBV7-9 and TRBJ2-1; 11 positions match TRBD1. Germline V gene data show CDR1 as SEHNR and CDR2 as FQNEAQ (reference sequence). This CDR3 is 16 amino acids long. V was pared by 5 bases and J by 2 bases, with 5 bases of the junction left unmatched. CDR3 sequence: CASSGRDRGTYNEQFF. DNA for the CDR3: TGTGCCAGCAGCGGACGGGACAGGGGGACCTACAATGAGCAGTTCTTC.

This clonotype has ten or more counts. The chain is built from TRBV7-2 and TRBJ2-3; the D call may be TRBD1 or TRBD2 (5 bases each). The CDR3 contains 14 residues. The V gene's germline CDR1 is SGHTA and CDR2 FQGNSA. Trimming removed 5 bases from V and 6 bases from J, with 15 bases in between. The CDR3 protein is CASSSLRGADTQYF. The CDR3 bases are TGTGCCAGCAGCAGCCTGAGGGGAGCCGATACGCAGTATTTT.

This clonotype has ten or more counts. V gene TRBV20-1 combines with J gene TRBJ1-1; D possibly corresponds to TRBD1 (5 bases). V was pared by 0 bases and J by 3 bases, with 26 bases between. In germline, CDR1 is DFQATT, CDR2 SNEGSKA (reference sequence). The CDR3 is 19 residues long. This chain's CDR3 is CSARDGVRGRITPYTEAFF. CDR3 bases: TGCAGTGCTAGAGATGGGGTTAGGGGACGGATCACCCCTTACACTGAAGCTTTCTTT.

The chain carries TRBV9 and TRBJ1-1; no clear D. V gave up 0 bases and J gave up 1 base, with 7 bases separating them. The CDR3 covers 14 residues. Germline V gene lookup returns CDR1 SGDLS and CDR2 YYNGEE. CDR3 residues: CASSVASANTEAFF. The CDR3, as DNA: TGTGCCAGCAGCGTAGCGTCGGCGAACACTGAAGCTTTCTTT.

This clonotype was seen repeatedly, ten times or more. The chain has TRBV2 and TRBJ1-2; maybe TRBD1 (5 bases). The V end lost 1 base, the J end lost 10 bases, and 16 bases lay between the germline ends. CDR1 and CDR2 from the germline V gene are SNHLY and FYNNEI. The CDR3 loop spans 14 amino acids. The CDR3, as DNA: TGTGCCAGCAGTGAAGGGGGGTTTCCCCTTGTCTACACCTTC. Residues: CASSEGGFPLVYTF.

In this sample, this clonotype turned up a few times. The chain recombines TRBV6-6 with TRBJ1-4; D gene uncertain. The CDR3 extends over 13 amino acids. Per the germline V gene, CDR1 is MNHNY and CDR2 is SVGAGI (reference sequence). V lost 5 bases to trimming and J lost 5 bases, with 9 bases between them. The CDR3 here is CASSGRRNEKLFF. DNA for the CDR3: TGTGCCAGCAGTGGGAGGAGGAATGAAAAACTGTTTTTT.

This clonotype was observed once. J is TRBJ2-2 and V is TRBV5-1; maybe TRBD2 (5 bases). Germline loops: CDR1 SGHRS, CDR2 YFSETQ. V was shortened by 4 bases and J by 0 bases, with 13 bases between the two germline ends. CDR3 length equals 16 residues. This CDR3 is CASSQQDLANTGELFF. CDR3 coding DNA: TGCGCCAGCAGCCAGCAGGACTTGGCGAACACCGGGGAGCTGTTTTTT. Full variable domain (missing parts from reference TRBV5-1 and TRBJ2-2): KAGVTQTPRYLIKTRGQQVTLSCSPISGHRSVSWYQQTPGQGLQFLFEYFSETQRNKGNFPGRFSGRQFSNSRSEMNVSTLELGDSALYLCASSQQDLANTGELFFGEGSRLTVL.

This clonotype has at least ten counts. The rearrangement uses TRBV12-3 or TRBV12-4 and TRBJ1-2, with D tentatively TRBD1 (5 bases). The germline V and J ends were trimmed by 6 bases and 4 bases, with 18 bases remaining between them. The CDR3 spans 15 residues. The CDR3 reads CASSPFRLGGYGYTF. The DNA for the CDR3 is TGTGCCAGCAGCCCCTTCCGGCTGGGGGGCTATGGCTACACCTTC.

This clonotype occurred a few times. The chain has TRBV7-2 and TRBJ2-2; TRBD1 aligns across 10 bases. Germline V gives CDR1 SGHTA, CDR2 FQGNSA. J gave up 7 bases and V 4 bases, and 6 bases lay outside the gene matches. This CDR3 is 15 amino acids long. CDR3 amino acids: CASSSRQGASGELFF. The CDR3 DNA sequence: TGTGCCAGCAGCTCCCGACAGGGGGCTAGCGGGGAGCTGTTTTTT.

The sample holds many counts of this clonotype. The chain's CDR3 is CASSLRGAGANVLTF. The CDR3 DNA reads TGTGCCAGCAGTCTGAGGGGAGCCGGGGCCAACGTCCTGACTTTC. The chain has TRBV12-3 or TRBV12-4 and TRBJ2-6; D possibly matches TRBD1 or TRBD2 (5 bases each). The CDR3 spans 15 residues. V was shortened by 5 bases and J by 4 bases, with 12 bases between the two germline ends.